This T cell receptor (beta chain) was identified in a study of blood T cell repertoires in COVID-19. Original analysis: How many nucleated cells were present was estimated from reference gene primer amplification. Repertoires were generated with immunoSEQ multiplex PCR, while TCRdb's copy carries only in-frame clones and drops some. D and trimming were read from the DNA, whereas the V and J calls and clone size are those reported in that table. The table includes some 420,000 clones, around 87% detected once. The CDR3 spans 17 residues. The germline CDR1 and CDR2 sequences are SGHNT and YYREEE (reference sequence). Trimming stripped 0 bases from V and 6 bases from J, with 16 bases between. Living in 24 US areas, the participants were between roughly 18 and 95 years of age. Categorization into cohorts depended on clinical history that participants reported. Cohort 3 recovered donors had two negative PCRs, clearance, or symptom resolution.

This rearrangement joins TRBV5-4 to TRBJ1-6; D possibly corresponds to TRBD1 (6 bases). The sequence derives from a man aged 30-40 years who had recovered from COVID-19. Sequencing was done on a sample of PBMCs or T cells enriched from blood (not recorded which). The CDR3 is CASSLDRAVGGNSPLHF. The CDR3 region has the DNA TGTGCCAGCAGCTTGGACAGGGCAGTAGGAGGTAATTCACCCCTCCACTTT.